This T cell receptor beta chain was obtained from a study of beta chain features in type 1 diabetes. About the research overall: Patients looked much like healthy donors when it came to age, gender and cell yields.

Expressed TCRB transcripts were sequenced, since all the RNA that had been isolated was reverse transcribed. Some clones are missing from TCRdb's copy, which holds only in-frame ones; the method was immunoSEQ multiplex PCR. The sample consists of under 850,000 clones, 13% of them appearing once. This clone was counted between two and nine times. The target antigen is unknown. The CDR3 spans 13 residues. Germline V gene sequence: CDR1 SQVTM, CDR2 ANQGSEA. V was pared by 6 bases and J by 3 bases, with 14 bases between. Whole-study results and caveats: Patients' naive, central memory and regulatory TCRB repertoires appeared more alike than those of healthy donors. Patients with Type 1 diabetes showed moderately but significantly shorter TCRB CDR3s in all four CD4+ subsets.

The source material was naive CD4+ T cells from blood. The clonotype was recovered from a man aged 18 to 29 with type 1 diabetes. This rearrangement joins TRBV29-1 to TRBJ2-5; D unresolved. The CDR3 DNA sequence: TGCAGCGTCGACCCCTTGGGGAAAGAGACCCAGTACTTC. It is translated as CSVDPLGKETQYF.